This TCR beta chain was sequenced in a study of cytomegalovirus exposure and HLA in healthy donors. The PCR had 60 Vbeta and 13 Jbeta primers. Clones were read by immunoSEQ multiplex PCR, and TCRdb kept only the in-frame ones, dropping some. In the table there are roughly 180,000 clones, around 80% of which are singletons. This clone was observed a handful of times. The antigen remains undetermined. V gave up 5 bases and J gave up 3 bases, with 14 bases separating them. The CDR3 is 15 residues long. Germline V gives CDR1 LNHDA, CDR2 SQIVND (reference sequence). Overall study results and limits: Clonal expansion was found to be greater in HLA-associated TCR beta chains than in equally common others in a later analysis. Several of the most significant clusters appeared, in a later analysis, to be linked to common viral pathogens. A later analysis reportedly identified an Asian-associated ancestry cluster as carrying fewer N-insertions than the approximately 710-donor mean.

The chain uses TRBV19 and TRBJ1-5; D perhaps matches TRBD1 (5 bases). Sequences were obtained from PBMCs. The source of this sequence is a woman in her forties or fifties in good health and CMV-seropositive. CDR3 nucleotide sequence: TGTGCCAGTAGTGTTTGGAGGGACTCCAATCAGCCCCAGCATTTT. Encoded protein: CASSVWRDSNQPQHF.